This T cell receptor beta chain derives from a study of blood T cell repertoires in COVID-19. Study-wide background: Specimens from acute and convalescent COVID-19 originated in the United States, Italy and Spain.

Measured with immunoSEQ multiplex PCR; TCRdb has only the in-frame clones, and not every one. In the table there are about 140,000 clones, 79% of which are singletons. The CDR3 has 16 amino acids. Trimming pared 5 bases from V and 0 bases from J, leaving 16 bases between. Germline CDR1 is LNHDA and CDR2 is SQIVND (reference sequence). The origin of this receptor is a man aged 55 to 70 with acute or convalescent COVID-19. This chain connects TRBV19 to TRBJ1-1; D not resolved. The sequenced sample was peripheral blood. CDR3 region: CASSLSRPGMNTEAFF. CDR3 coding DNA: TGTGCCAGTAGTCTCTCACGCCCCGGGATGAACACTGAAGCTTTCTTT.